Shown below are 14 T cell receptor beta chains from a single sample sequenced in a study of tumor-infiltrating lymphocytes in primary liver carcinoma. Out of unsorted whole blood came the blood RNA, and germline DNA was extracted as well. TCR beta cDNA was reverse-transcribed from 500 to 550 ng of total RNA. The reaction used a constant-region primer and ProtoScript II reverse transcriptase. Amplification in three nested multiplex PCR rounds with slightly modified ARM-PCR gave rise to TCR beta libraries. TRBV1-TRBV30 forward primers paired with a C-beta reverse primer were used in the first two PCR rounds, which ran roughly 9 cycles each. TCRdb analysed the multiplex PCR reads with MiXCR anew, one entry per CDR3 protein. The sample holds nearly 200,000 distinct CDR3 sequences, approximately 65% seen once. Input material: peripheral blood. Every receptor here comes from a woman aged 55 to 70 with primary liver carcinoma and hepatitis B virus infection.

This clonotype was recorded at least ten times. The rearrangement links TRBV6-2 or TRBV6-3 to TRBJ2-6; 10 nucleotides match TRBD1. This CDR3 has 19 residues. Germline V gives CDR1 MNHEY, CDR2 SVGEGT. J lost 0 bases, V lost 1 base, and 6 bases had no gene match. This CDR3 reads CASSYFRTGGSSGANVLTF. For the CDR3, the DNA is TGTGCCAGCAGTTACTTCCGGACAGGGGGAAGCTCTGGGGCCAACGTCCTGACTTTC.

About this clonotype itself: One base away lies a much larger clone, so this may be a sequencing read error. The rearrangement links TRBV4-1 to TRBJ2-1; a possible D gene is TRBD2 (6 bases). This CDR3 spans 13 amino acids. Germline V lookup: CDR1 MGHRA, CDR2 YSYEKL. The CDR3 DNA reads TGCGGCAGCAGCCTGACTAGGGTCAATGAGCAGTTCTTC. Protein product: CGSSLTRVNEQFF.

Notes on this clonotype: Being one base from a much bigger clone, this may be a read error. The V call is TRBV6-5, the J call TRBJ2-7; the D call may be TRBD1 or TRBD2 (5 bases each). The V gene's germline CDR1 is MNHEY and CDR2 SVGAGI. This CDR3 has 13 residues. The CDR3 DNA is TGTGTCAGCAGTCAACGGGGCGTGAGTGAGCAGTACTTC. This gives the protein CVSSQRGVSEQYF.

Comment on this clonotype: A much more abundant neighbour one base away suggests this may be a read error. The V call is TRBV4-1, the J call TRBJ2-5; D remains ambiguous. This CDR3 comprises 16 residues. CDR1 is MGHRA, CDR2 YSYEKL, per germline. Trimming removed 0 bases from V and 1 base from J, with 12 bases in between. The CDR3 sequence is CASSQDGRPCQETQYF. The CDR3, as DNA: TGCGCCAGCAGCCAAGATGGCAGGCCGTGCCAAGAGACCCAGTACTTC.

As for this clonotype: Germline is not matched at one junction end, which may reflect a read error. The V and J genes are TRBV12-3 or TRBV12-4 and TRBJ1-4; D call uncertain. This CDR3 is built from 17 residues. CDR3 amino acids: CASSFSPTFATDEKLSF. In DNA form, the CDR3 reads TGTGCCAGCAGTTTTTCACCCACTTTCGCAACTGATGAAAAACTGTCTTTT.

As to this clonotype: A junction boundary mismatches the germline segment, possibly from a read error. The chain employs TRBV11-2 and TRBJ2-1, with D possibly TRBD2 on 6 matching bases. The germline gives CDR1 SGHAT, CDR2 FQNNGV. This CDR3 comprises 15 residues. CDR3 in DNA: TGTGCCAGCAGCTTCGTTAGCGGAACCTACGATGAGCAGTTCTTC. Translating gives CASSFVSGTYDEQFF. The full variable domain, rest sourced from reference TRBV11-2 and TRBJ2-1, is EAGVAQSPRYKIIEKRQSVAFWCNPISGHATLYWYQQILGQGPKLLIQFQNNGVVDDSQLPKDRFSAERLKGVDSTLKIQPAKLEDSAVYLCASSFVSGTYDEQFFGPGTRLTVL.

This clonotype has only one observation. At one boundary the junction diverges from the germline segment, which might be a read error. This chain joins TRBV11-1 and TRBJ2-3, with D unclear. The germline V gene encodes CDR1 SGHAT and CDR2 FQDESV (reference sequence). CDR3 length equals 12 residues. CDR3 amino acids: CAGSALMSTQYF. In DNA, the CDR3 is TGTGCCGGCAGCGCACTCATGAGTACGCAATATTTT. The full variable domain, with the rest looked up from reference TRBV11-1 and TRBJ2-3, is EAEVAQSPRYKITEKSQAVAFWCDPISGHATLYWYRQILGQGPELLVQFQDESVVDDSQLPKDRFSAERLKGVDSTLKIQPAELGDSAMYLCAGSALMSTQYFGPGTRLTVL.

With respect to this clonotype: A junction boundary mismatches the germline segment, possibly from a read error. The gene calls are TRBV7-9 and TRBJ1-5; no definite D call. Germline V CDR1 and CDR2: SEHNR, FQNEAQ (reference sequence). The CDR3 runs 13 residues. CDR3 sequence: CAGSPGRNQPQHF. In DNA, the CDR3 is TGTGCCGGCAGCCCCGGCCGGAATCAGCCCCAGCATTTT. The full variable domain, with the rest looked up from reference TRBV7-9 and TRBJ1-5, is DTGVSQNPRHKITKRGQNVTFRCDPISEHNRLYWYRQTLGQGPEFLTYFQNEAQLEKSRLLSDRFSAERPKGSFSTLEIQRTEQGDSAMYLCAGSPGRNQPQHFGDGTRLSIL.

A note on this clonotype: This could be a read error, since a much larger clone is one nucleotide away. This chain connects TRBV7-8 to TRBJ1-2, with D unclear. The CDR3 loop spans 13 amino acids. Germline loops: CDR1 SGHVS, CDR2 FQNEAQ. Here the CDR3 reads CASSLLGNYDYTF. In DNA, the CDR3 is TGTGCCAGCAGCTTATTGGGGAACTATGACTACACCTTC.

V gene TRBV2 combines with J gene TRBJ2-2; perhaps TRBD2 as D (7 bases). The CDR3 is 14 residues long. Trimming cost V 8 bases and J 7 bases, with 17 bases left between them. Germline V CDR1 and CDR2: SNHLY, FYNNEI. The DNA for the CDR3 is TGTGCCAGCTTGAACAGGGAGGGAGTCGGGGAGCTGTTTTTT. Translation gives CASLNREGVGELFF. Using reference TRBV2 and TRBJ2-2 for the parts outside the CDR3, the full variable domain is EPEVTQTPSHQVTQMGQEVILRCVPISNHLYFYWYRQILGQKVEFLVSFYNNEISEKSEIFDDQFSVERPDGSNFTLKIRSTKLEDSAMYFCASLNREGVGELFFGEGSRLTVL.

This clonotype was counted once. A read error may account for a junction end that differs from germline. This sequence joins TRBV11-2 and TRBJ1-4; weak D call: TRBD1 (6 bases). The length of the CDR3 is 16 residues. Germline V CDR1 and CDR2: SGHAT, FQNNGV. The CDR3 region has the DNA TGTGCCAGCAGCCCCGGGTGGGGGGCAACTAATGAAAAACCGGTTTTT. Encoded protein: CASSPGWGATNEKPVF.

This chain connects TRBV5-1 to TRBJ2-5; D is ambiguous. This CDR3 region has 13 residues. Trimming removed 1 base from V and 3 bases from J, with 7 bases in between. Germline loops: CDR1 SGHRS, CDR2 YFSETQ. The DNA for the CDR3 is TGCGCCAGCAGCTTGAATCAGAAAGAGACCCAGTACTTC. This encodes CASSLNQKETQYF.

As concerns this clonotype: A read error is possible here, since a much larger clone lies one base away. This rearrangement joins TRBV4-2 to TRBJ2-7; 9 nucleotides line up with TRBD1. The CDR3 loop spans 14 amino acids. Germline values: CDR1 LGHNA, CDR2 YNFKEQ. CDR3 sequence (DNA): TGTGTCAGCAGCCACTCCGGGACAGGGAGCGAGCAGTACTTC. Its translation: CVSSHSGTGSEQYF.

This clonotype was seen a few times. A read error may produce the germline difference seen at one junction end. DNA of the CDR3: TGTGCCAGCTCACCTATGGAGGGCTCCTACGATGAGCAGTTCTTC. Protein: CASSPMEGSYDEQFF. This chain joins TRBV18 and TRBJ2-1; perhaps TRBD2 as D (6 bases). The germline V gene encodes CDR1 KGHSH and CDR2 LQKENI. This CDR3 has 15 residues. Complete variable domain (other parts from reference TRBV18 and TRBJ2-1): NAGVMQNPRHLVRRRGQEARLRCSPMKGHSHVYWYRQLPEEGLKFMVYLQKENIIDESGMPKERFSAEFPKEGPSILRIQQVVRGDSAAYFCASSPMEGSYDEQFFGPGTRLTVL.